This T cell receptor beta chain was identified in a study of read filtering for tumor transcriptome and immune sequencing (dated by TCRdb to the early 2020s). As for the study more broadly: Of the patients in the cohort, approximately 16 were male and around 14 were female, and their mean age was 65.9 years, with a range of about 47 to 80. Under revised international staging, eight or nine patients fell into R-ISS I, 15 or so into R-ISS II and about 7 into R-ISS III. After DNase treatment, whole-transcriptome libraries were prepared using the TruSeq RNA Access Library Prep Kit. TCR-region mapped reads per sample ranged from about 4 to 11 million with IR-seq versus only about 80 to 1,300 with RNA-seq. TCR repertoires obtained by targeted immune repertoire sequencing and by bulk whole-transcriptome sequencing performed on the same bone marrow samples were compared. One of the main goals was to work out a read-filtering strategy for immune repertoire data, in particular whether clonotypes backed by only a single read should be removed.

TCR libraries were constructed from 400 ng RNA using the Immunoverse kit, and molecular barcoded adaptors covering alpha/delta and beta/gamma chains were employed. TCR library preparation used the same RNA that went into transcriptome sequencing. An Illumina HiSeq 4000 with 2 x 150 cycles was used to sequence the TCR libraries. Under the source paper's analysis protocol: With MiXCR, TCR reads were aligned to human V, D, J and C references and assembled into CDR3 clonotypes, with quality filtering and error correction included. The tcR package in R was used to analyze clonotype counts and gene usage diversity. Raw mapping reads were checked after the RNA-seq reads had been mapped by STAR aligner version 2.5.3a onto the human GRCh37 genome. IR-seq fastq files were randomly downsampled with Seqtk 1.3 to test the effect of sequencing depth on detected clonotypes. TCRdb itself trimmed the public reads at Q25 with fastp, ran MiXCR and retained productive beta chains. Rows are unified per CDR3 protein, each entry keeping the most common DNA and genes. These V and J calls rely on TCRdb rather than the paper's analysis. A total of 60,000 to 80,000 distinct CDR3 sequences appear in this sample, approximately 15% of them only once. The top ten clones comprise 45% to 50% of the sample.

Bone marrow was sampled from every patient at the time of active disease. Isolation of bone marrow mononuclear cells was performed by Ficoll-Hypaque density gradient centrifugation. Myeloma plasma cells were removed and CD138-negative cells were collected by negative selection after labeling with CD138 magnetic microbeads on a MACS separator. The purity of the isolated cells was checked by flow cytometry with CD138 antibodies on an Attune NxT. Total RNA was extracted with TRIzol reagent and quantified with a NanoDrop spectrophotometer. Paired RNA-seq and IR-seq were performed on the CD138-negative bone marrow sample of each patient. The paper as a whole reports these results and caveats: Removing single-read clonotypes increased the correlation between IR-seq and RNA-seq shared clonotype proportions. Single-read clonotypes made up about 81.9% of clonotypes but roughly 3.2% of total reads in IR-seq, and 70% to 75% of clonotypes and 35% to 55% of reads in RNA-seq. The sorted CD138-negative fraction was composed of a mixed bone marrow immune population rather than of purified T cells. IR-seq captured clonotypes at much higher depth and more reliably than RNA-seq, and smaller IR-seq throughput sufficed to identify most shared clonotypes.

This clonotype was seen many times. The specificity of this receptor is unknown. Per-base quality was not reported, and no clone a single base away is much larger than it. CDR1 SNHLY and CDR2 FYNNEI are derived from the germline V gene. At the junction V is shortened by 6 bases and J by 2 bases; bases outside the gene matches: 8. The CDR3, cysteine through phenylalanine, is 17 amino acids long. Only the CDR3 DNA is retained, 51 bases long and in frame from the first base. The receptor was derived from a donor aged 40 or older with multiple myeloma. Sequences were obtained from a population of CD138-negative cells sorted from bone marrow. What the cell subset or site label conveys for this sample: bone marrow mononuclear cells depleted of CD138+ plasma/myeloma cells by negative magnetic selection. Recombination connected TRBV2 to TRBJ2-6; the central 9 bases match TRBD1. This receptor has the CDR3 CASSTSRDRAGANVLTF. DNA sequence: TGTGCCAGCAGCACCTCCCGGGACAGGGCTGGGGCCAACGTCCTGACTTTC.